This T cell receptor beta chain is from a study of cytomegalovirus exposure and HLA in healthy donors (dated by TCRdb to the late 2010s). In the study overall: An earlier analysis of several hundred of the donors reported more than 250 Gb of sequence data and 117 million unique TCR beta sequences from around 200 million T cells. Roughly 300 gigabases of sequencing data and 70 million to 85 million unique TCR sequences were included in an early release covering several hundred HLA-typed donors. Among the roughly 400 genotyped donors, 81% belonged to the genetic ancestry cluster associated with self-reported Caucasian donors. The study aimed to test whether cataloging public T cell receptors could reveal signatures of past pathogen exposure. Using immunosequencing, the study profiled T cell repertoires from around 670 subjects and related those repertoires to cytomegalovirus serostatus. In addition to the first cohort of 666 subjects, a separate validation cohort of 120 different subjects was used. To predict cytomegalovirus infection status, the study combined high-throughput TCR immunosequencing, statistical association of individual TCRs with disease status, and machine learning. A later analysis re-examined previously published TCR beta repertoires from just over 650 donors and added high-resolution HLA genotyping to investigate patterns of TCR occurrence. The later analysis used no new phenotypic data to find candidate immune exposures, relying instead on TCR beta sequences and their occurrence across donors. In an earlier analysis of around 540 of the donors, high-throughput TCR beta sequencing was used to judge whether each TCR beta V gene segment behaved as functional or pseudogenic. Alongside the repertoire data, information on donor age, sex, ethnicity and CMV serostatus was compiled. Genome-wide SNP genotypes for about 65% of the 666 donors were used in a later genetic analysis, which treated that subset as a discovery cohort. All discovery cohort repertoires had been generated on a single sequencing platform. Both class I and class II loci were covered by HLA typing, at four-digit resolution. Typing coverage varied by locus: about 620-630 donors for A, B, C, DRB1 and DQB1; 500 to 550 for DQA1; more than 600 for DPA1; some 470 for DPB1. A few DR-DQ haplotypes were treated as single units for association and clustering because of strong linkage in the cohort. Among 398 genotyped donors of the cohort, an average of approximately 230,000 unique TCR beta nucleotide sequences were sequenced per donor, 15% to 20% of them non-productive.

Study-wide findings and limitations: A later genetic analysis reported fewer N-insertions in productive TCRs among donors in an Asian-associated ancestry cluster than the roughly 650-donor mean. An association between a missense DCLRE1C variant and V-gene and J-gene trimming of TCR beta chains was found in a later genetic analysis and replicated in an independent cohort. Presence/absence analyses assumed roughly uniform sequencing depth across donors, an assumption that may not hold. The earlier analysis of approximately 540 of the donors excluded about 16 rarely observed V segments, including chromosome 9 orphons, because counts were too low. Some IMGT-functional V segments, including TRBV6-2 and TRBV6-3, could not be distinguished by the 87-base-pair reads and were therefore excluded. According to a later analysis, TCR association rates differed among HLA loci, with DRB1 alleles showing the most associated TCRs and HLA-C alleles showing the fewest. A further reported finding was that TCR beta sequences accurately predicted the HLA-A and HLA-B alleles for most subjects in the first cohort. When HLA alleles, especially DR and DQ, strongly co-occurred, attributing TCR associations to individual alleles was difficult. According to a later analysis, most CMV-associated TCR beta chains appeared to be HLA-restricted, and the HLA associations seemed to be driven largely by CMV exposure. The study gave a list of 150 to 200 TCR beta chains associated with cytomegalovirus. This cohort had only TCR beta chains sequenced, and the lack of alpha or paired-chain data limited which features could be detected. HLA typing was unavailable for some donors at each locus, so association tests used only the typed subset. The authors suggested that the approach could potentially be extended to other disease states and immunological phenotypes. An earlier analysis of 587 of the donors showed that most TCR beta V segments appeared in productive rearrangements either about 87% or about 30% of the time, which broadly matched IMGT annotations. While some public TCRs were present in many individuals, most TCR sequences turned up only very rarely across donors. A group of highly shared sequence variants was considered likely to be a technical artifact of the sequencing pipeline. Correlated functional status among segregating V segments might reflect linkage disequilibrium, but an unknown experimental factor could not be ruled out. According to a later analysis, parvovirus B19, influenza, CMV and Epstein-Barr virus appeared linked to several top co-occurrence clusters. Compared with equally common non-associated chains, HLA-associated TCR beta chains in a later analysis were more clonally expanded and had lower generation probabilities. In both the original and validation cohorts, the classifier was reported to diagnose cytomegalovirus status with high specificity and sensitivity. CMV serostatus was the only immune exposure information available for the cohort. In vitro tests confirmed that three of the cytomegalovirus-associated TCR beta chains recognize cytomegalovirus antigens. At a false discovery rate of 0.05, a later analysis linked 16,000 or so TCR beta sequences to specific HLA alleles.

CDR1 is given as MNHEY and CDR2 as SVGAGI, both from the germline V gene. V is shortened by 5 bases, J by 4 bases, and the region joining them spans 12 bases. The CDR3, from cysteine to phenylalanine, totals 14 residues. The entry retains the CDR3 DNA only, 42 bases that are in frame from base 1. The library was built by means of the immunoSEQ multiplex PCR assay. The multiplex PCR relied on a mix of 60 forward primers for TCR Vbeta segments and 13 reverse primers for TCR Jbeta segments. A multiplex PCR assay on genomic DNA amplified the CDR3 region of rearranged TCR beta genes. The amplified TCR beta libraries were sequenced on the Illumina HiSeq System as 87-base-pair reads. In the original analysis: A later analysis counted tens of millions of unique TCR beta chains across the 600 to 850 repertoires, and 10 million to 11 million of these chains were shared by at least two donors. Raw reads were error-corrected and collapsed into unique sequences with a nearest-neighbor algorithm that merged closely related sequences to remove PCR and sequencing errors. V, D and J gene segments were assigned by aligning CDR3 sequences to IMGT reference sequences. For a sequence to be retained, a match of at least six nucleotides was required to both a V gene segment and a J gene segment. Rearrangements were classified as productive when the CDR3 lacked stop codons and remained in frame with V and J, and all other rearrangements were classified as non-productive. Following IMGT convention, CDR3 was defined as the stretch from the second conserved V-encoded cysteine to the conserved J-encoded phenylalanine. The earlier analysis of about 530 of the donors excluded any sequence lacking an unambiguous match to a single V gene segment. An earlier analysis of 500 to 700 of the donors classified V segments as functional when productive rearrangements were above 56.7% and as segregating when the standard deviation between donors was above 5%. A statistical classification framework was developed to diagnose cytomegalovirus status using the catalog of TCR beta chain sequences. V and J gene assignment, in a later analysis, came from comparing TCR nucleotide sequences with IMGT/GENE-DB human TR gene sequences. In a later analysis, CDR3 sequences and most-parsimonious VDJ recombination scenarios were assigned using the TCRdist pipeline. In a later analysis, each TCR beta chain was defined by its CDR3 amino acid sequence together with its V-gene family, and reads lacking a unique V-gene family were excluded. A later analysis removed several hundred highly shared, low-generation-probability nucleotide sequences to deal with suspected cross-contamination and a sequencing artifact. In a later analysis, a clonal expansion index for each public chain was calculated from normalized within-repertoire ranks of inferred template counts. In a later analysis, generation probabilities were computed using a VDJ recombination model fitted to out-of-frame rearrangements, and the results were checked against IGoR. A later analysis scored TCR-TCR, TCR-HLA and TCR-CMV co-occurrence with hypergeometric tests, applying a repertoire-size bias correction to TCR pairs. In a later analysis, false discovery rates were estimated by permuting HLA or CMV assignments 20 times. In a later analysis, co-occurring TCRs were grouped using DBSCAN, and TCRdist sequence similarity was added for clustering within HLA-allele-positive subsets. Co-occurrence clustering excluded repertoires with fewer than 30,000 or more than 120,000 public chains, plus five with anomalous nucleotide sharing. Not all clones reach the TCRdb copy of this immuneACCESS table, which keeps in-frame sequences only. Checked studies attribute under half of the gap to unresolved V genes and leave the rest unexplained. For V, J and clone size, that table is used; D and trimming come from the DNA. The sample yields approximately 190,000 clones; 82% were counted once. 6.5% of the sample lies in the top ten.

About this clone: The antigen it binds to is not known. No much larger clone is present one base from it, and per-base qualities are unavailable.

The cohort consisted of 670 or so healthy bone marrow donors. All cohort members were sampled while nominally healthy, although unrecorded immune exposures were likely present. The donor was CMV seropositive and belonged to the group of a few hundred seropositive cohort members. A peripheral blood sample was provided by each donor, and peripheral blood mononuclear cells were used for TCR beta sequencing. Genomic DNA was extracted from the blood cell samples with the Qiagen DNeasy Blood Extraction Kit. The chain uses TRBV6-5 and TRBJ1-3; 6 matching bases give a weak D call of TRBD1. The receptor was derived from a woman between 50 and 59 years old in good health and CMV-seropositive. Material: PBMCs. The CDR3 reads CASSRGQSGNTIYF. At the DNA level, the sequence is TGTGCCAGCAGTAGAGGACAGTCCGGAAACACCATATATTTT.